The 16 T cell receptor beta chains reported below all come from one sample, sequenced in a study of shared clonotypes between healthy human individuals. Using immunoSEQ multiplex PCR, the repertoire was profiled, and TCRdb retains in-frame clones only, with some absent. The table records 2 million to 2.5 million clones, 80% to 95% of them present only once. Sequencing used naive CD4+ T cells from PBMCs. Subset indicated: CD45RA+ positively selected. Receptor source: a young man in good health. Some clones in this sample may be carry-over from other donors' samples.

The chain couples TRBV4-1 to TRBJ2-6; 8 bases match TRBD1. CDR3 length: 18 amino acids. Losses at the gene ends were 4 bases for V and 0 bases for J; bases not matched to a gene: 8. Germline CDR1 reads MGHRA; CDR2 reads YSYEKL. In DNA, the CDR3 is TGCGCCAGCAGCCTTATGGGACAGGCCCGCTCTGGGGCCAACGTCCTGACTTTC. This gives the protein CASSLMGQARSGANVLTF.

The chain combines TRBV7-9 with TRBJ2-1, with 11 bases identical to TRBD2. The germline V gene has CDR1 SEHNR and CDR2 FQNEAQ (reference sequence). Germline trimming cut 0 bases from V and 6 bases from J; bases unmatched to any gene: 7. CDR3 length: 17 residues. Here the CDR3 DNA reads TGTGCCAGCAGCTTAGCGAGTCTAGCGGGAGGATTCAATGAGCAGTTCTTC. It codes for CASSLASLAGGFNEQFF.

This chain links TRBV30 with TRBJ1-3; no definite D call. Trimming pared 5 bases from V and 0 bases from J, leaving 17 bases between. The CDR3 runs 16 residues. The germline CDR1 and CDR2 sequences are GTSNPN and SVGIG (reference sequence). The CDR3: CAWQRWSTRSGNTIYF. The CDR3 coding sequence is TGTGCCTGGCAACGATGGAGCACTCGCTCTGGAAACACCATATATTTT.

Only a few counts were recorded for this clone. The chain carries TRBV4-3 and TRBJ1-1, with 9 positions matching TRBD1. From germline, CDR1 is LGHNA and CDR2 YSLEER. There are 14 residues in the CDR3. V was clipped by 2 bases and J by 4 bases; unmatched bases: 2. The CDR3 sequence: CASSQPDRGTEAFF. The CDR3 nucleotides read TGCGCCAGCAGCCAACCGGACAGGGGCACTGAAGCTTTCTTT.

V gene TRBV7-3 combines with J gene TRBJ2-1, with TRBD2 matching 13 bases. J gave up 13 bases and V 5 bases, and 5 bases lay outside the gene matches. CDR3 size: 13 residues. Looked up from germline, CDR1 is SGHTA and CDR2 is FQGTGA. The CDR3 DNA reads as TGTGCCAGCAGCCCGGGACTAGCGGGGCCCCAGTTCTTC. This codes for CASSPGLAGPQFF.

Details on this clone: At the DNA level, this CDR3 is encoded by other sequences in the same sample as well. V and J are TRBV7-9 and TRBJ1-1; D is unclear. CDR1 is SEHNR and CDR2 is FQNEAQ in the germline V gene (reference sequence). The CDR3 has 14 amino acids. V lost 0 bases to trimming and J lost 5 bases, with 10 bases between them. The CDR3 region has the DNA TGTGCCAGCAGCTTAGCGGGCGGGAATACTGAAGCTTTCTTT. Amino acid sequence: CASSLAGGNTEAFF.

This CDR3 is CASSSPLRDNYEQYF. DNA for the CDR3: TGTGCCAGCAGCTCACCCCTCCGGGACAACTACGAGCAGTACTTC. The rearrangement joins TRBV11-1 to TRBJ2-7; a weak D match, TRBD1 (6 bases). Germline V gene lookup returns CDR1 SGHAT and CDR2 FQDESV (reference sequence). V lost 4 bases and J lost 3, with 16 bases in between. The CDR3 spans 15 residues. Full variable domain (remainder filled in from reference TRBV11-1 and TRBJ2-7): EAEVAQSPRYKITEKSQAVAFWCDPISGHATLYWYRQILGQGPELLVQFQDESVVDDSQLPKDRFSAERLKGVDSTLKIQPAELGDSAMYLCASSSPLRDNYEQYFGPGTRLTVT.

This CDR3 reads CASSEGTGGWGYTF. CDR3 bases: TGTGCCAGCAGTGAAGGGACAGGGGGTTGGGGCTACACCTTC. This chain joins TRBV2 and TRBJ1-2; TRBD1 matches 10 bases. Germline V lookup: CDR1 SNHLY, CDR2 FYNNEI. V shed 1 base and J 8 bases; nucleotides not matched to a gene: 4. The CDR3 extends over 14 amino acids.

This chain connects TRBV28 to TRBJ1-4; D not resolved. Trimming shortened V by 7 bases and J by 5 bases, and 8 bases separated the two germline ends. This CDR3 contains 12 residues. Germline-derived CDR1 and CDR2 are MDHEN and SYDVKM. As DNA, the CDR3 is TGTGCCAGCACTAGGGTAAATGAAAAACTGTTTTTT. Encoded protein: CASTRVNEKLFF.

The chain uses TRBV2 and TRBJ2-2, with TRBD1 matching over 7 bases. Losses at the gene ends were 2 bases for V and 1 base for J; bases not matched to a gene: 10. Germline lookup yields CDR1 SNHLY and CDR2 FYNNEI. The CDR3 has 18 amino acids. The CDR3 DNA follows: TGTGCCAGCAGTGAATCCCTATCGGGACAGTTGAACACCGGGGAGCTGTTTTTT. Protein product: CASSESLSGQLNTGELFF.

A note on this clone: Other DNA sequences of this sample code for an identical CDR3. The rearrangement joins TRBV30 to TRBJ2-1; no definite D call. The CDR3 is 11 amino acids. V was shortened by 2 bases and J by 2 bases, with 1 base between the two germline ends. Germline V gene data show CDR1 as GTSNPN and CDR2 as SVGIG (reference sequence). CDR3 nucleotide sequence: TGTGCCTGGAGTCCCTACAATGAGCAGTTCTTC. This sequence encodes CAWSPYNEQFF.

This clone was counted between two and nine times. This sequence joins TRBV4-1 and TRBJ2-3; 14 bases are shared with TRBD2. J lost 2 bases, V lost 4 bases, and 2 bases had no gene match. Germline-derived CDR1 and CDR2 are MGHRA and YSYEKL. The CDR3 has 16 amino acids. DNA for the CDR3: TGCGCCAGCAGCCGGGGACTAGCGGGAGCCACAGATACGCAGTATTTT. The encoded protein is CASSRGLAGATDTQYF.

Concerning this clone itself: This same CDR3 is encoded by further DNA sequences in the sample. This CDR3 reads CASSTDSYTEAFF. CDR3 DNA sequence: TGTGCCAGCAGCACCGACTCTTACACTGAAGCTTTCTTT. This sequence joins TRBV7-2 and TRBJ1-1; no reliable D call. CDR1 and CDR2 from the germline V gene are SGHTA and FQGNSA. The V end was cut by 5 bases, the J end by 3 bases, with 10 bases between. The CDR3 runs to 13 residues.

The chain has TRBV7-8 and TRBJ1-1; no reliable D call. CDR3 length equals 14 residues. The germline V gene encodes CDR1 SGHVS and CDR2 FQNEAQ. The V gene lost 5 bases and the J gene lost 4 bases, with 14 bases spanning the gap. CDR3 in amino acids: CASSPINRGTEAFF. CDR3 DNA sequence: TGTGCCAGCAGCCCGATCAACCGGGGCACTGAAGCTTTCTTT.

CDR3 DNA: TGTGCCAGCAGCCGCAGGACAGGGACGAACACTGAAGCTTTCTTT. Protein: CASSRRTGTNTEAFF. The rearrangement uses TRBV5-5 and TRBJ1-1, with 8 bases matching TRBD1. This CDR3 has 15 amino acids. CDR1 SGHKS and CDR2 YYEKEE come from the germline V gene (reference sequence). Trimming took 4 bases from V and 1 from J; bases not matched to a gene: 6.

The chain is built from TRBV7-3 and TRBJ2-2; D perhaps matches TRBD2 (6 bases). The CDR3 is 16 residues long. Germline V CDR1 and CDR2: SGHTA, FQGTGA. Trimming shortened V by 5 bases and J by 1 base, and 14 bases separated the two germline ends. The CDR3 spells CASSLLPRGNTGELFF. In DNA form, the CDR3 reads TGTGCCAGCAGCCTGCTCCCGCGGGGGAACACCGGGGAGCTGTTTTTT.